One and the same sample provided the 13 T cell receptor beta chains below, sequenced in a study of CD8+CD57+ T cells in acquired aplastic anemia. Genomic DNA, serving as template, underwent TCR beta VDJ and CDR3 profiling. TCRdb redid the calling of the reads with MiXCR, one entry per CDR3 protein. The sample carries approximately 120,000 distinct CDR3 sequences, about 43% recorded once. The sequenced patients had an expansion of CD8+CD57+ cells seen by flow cytometry. The sequenced material came from sorted CD4+, CD8+, or CD8+CD57+ T cells (not recorded which) from PBMCs. The receptors here all came from a human donor with aplastic anemia.

This clonotype was detected a few times. Mismatch with germline at one junction end may stem from a read error. The chain combines TRBV19 with TRBJ2-2; 7 bases are shared with TRBD1. In germline, CDR1 is LNHDA, CDR2 SQIVND (reference sequence). This CDR3 has 16 amino acids. CDR3 coding DNA: TGTGCCAGTACTCACCGGGGCAGGGGGAACCCCGGGGAGCTGTTTTTT. The encoded protein is CASTHRGRGNPGELFF.

At least ten counts were recorded for this clonotype. The J gene is TRBJ2-2, the V gene TRBV14, with a possible D match to TRBD1 (6 bases). CDR1 and CDR2 from the germline V gene are SGHDN and FVKESK. CDR3 length: 15 residues. V shed 3 bases and J shed 6 bases, with 14 bases lying between them. In DNA, the CDR3 is TGTGCCAGCAGCCACAGGGCAGGGGTCTCCGGGGAGCTGTTTTTT. Translated, it gives CASSHRAGVSGELFF.

This clonotype was seen at least ten times. The chain recombines TRBV20-1 with TRBJ1-4; 11 bases match TRBD1. The CDR3 has 16 residues. V shed 4 bases, J shed 3 bases, and the junction held 7 bases outside the gene matches. The germline CDR1 and CDR2 sequences are DFQATT and SNEGSKA (reference sequence). CDR3 sequence: CSATGQGAGANEKLFF. CDR3 nucleotides: TGCAGTGCTACTGGACAGGGGGCGGGAGCTAATGAAAAACTGTTTTTT.

On this clonotype: At one of its ends the junction is not consistent with the germline gene, which may arise from a read error. The gene calls are TRBV9 and TRBJ1-1, with D possibly being TRBD1 (5 bases). Germline V gene lookup returns CDR1 SGDLS and CDR2 YYNGEE. This CDR3 region has 15 residues. CDR3 residues: CVSSVAGGASTEAFF. CDR3 bases: TGTGTCAGCAGCGTAGCGGGAGGGGCTAGCACTGAAGCTTTCTTT.

With regard to this clonotype: A much bigger clone sits one base away, suggesting this may be a read error. V and J are TRBV12-5 and TRBJ2-7; a possible D gene is TRBD1 (5 bases). Germline CDR1 reads LGHNT; CDR2 reads FRNRAP. V dropped 6 bases and J dropped 7 bases, with 13 bases sitting between them. This CDR3 region has 12 residues. The CDR3 coding sequence is TGTGCTAGTGGCCCCCGCCCAGGGGAGCAGTACTTC. It translates to CASGPRPGEQYF. Looking up the rest from reference TRBV12-5 and TRBJ2-7 gives the full variable domain: DARVTQTPRHKVTEMGQEVTMRCQPILGHNTVFWYRQTMMQGLELLAYFRNRAPLDDSGMPKDRFSAEMPDATLATLKIQPSEPRDSAVYFCASGPRPGEQYFGPGTRLTVT.

Ten or more counts support this clonotype. The chain couples TRBV7-6 to TRBJ2-3; TRBD2 agrees at 9 bases. Germline loops: CDR1 SGHVS, CDR2 FNYEAQ. The V segment lost 1 base and the J segment 3 bases; nucleotides outside the gene matches: 2. The CDR3 sequence is 15 residues long. CDR3 protein: CASSLEAGGTDTQYF. In nucleotides, the CDR3 is TGTGCCAGCAGCTTAGAAGCGGGGGGAACAGATACGCAGTATTTT.

This clonotype was recorded at least ten times. The chain links TRBV24-1 to TRBJ2-1; 9 nucleotides match TRBD2. V lost 3 bases and J lost 7; bases outside the gene matches: 9. The germline gives CDR1 KGHDR, CDR2 SFDVKD. The CDR3 has 16 amino acids. The DNA of the CDR3 is TGTGCCACCAGTGATGTAGCGGGGGCCCCTAGGAATGAGCAGTTCTTC. Encoded protein: CATSDVAGAPRNEQFF.

As concerns this clonotype: At one end the junction does not follow the germline gene, possibly because of a read error. J is TRBJ1-1 and V is TRBV2; 8 bases map to TRBD1. Germline CDR1 is SNHLY and CDR2 is FYNNEI. The CDR3 consists of 13 residues. CDR3 coding DNA: TGTGCCAGCAGCGAAATACGACAGGGGCGAGCTTCCTTT. It yields the protein CASSEIRQGRASF. The full variable domain, completed using reference TRBV2 and TRBJ1-1, is EPEVTQTPSHQVTQMGQEVILRCVPISNHLYFYWYRQILGQKVEFLVSFYNNEISEKSEIFDDQFSVERPDGSNFTLKIRSTKLEDSAMYFCASSEIRQGRASFGQGTRLTVV.

This clonotype was counted a few times. V and J are TRBV29-1 and TRBJ2-5; D ambiguous. Trimming shortened V by 7 bases and J by 5 bases, and 14 bases separated the two germline ends. This CDR3 is 12 amino acids long. The V gene's germline CDR1 is SQVTM and CDR2 ANQGSEA. In DNA form, the CDR3 reads TGCAGCGGTGGGGTACCCGGGGAGACCCAGTACTTC. This codes for CSGGVPGETQYF.

This clonotype appeared many times. The chain has TRBV20-1 and TRBJ1-1; tentatively, D is TRBD1 (5 bases). Germline-derived CDR1 and CDR2 are DFQATT and SNEGSKA (reference sequence). CDR3 size: 14 residues. Trimming took off 0 bases at V and 4 bases at J, with 12 bases between the two ends. CDR3 amino acids: CSARDPRVGTEAFF. The CDR3 DNA sequence: TGCAGTGCTAGAGATCCCAGGGTTGGCACTGAAGCTTTCTTT.

Ten or more counts support this clonotype. The rearrangement links TRBV19 to TRBJ2-2; TRBD2 agrees at 7 bases. Trimming cost V 1 base and J 4 bases; bases outside gene matches: 0. There are 14 residues in the CDR3. Germline CDR1 reads LNHDA; CDR2 reads SQIVND (reference sequence). In DNA form, the CDR3 reads TGTGCCAGTAGTATAGCGGGGGGCACCGGGGAGCTGTTTTTT. Translating it yields CASSIAGGTGELFF.

This clonotype was recorded many times. This chain uses TRBV20-1 with TRBJ1-2; TRBD1 might be the D (5 bases). V lost 6 bases and J lost 4, with 12 bases in between. This CDR3 has 12 residues. Germline V gene lookup returns CDR1 DFQATT and CDR2 SNEGSKA (reference sequence). The CDR3 nucleotides read TGCAGTGCAGAAGACAGATCCTATGGCTACACCTTC. It specifies CSAEDRSYGYTF.

The chain carries TRBV5-3 and TRBJ1-2; D not resolved. TRBV5-3 is an open reading frame whose function is uncertain. V was clipped by 8 bases and J by 7 bases, with 15 bases between them. This CDR3 comprises 12 residues. In DNA form, the CDR3 reads TGTGCCAGTAGTGAGGTTGGGCCTGGCTACACCTTC. The encoded protein is CASSEVGPGYTF.